This TCR beta chain was found in a study of control samples from healthy donors and cancer patients. V was shortened by 3 bases and J by 4 bases, with 22 bases between the two germline ends. CDR1 is DFQATT, CDR2 SNEGSKA, per germline (reference sequence). CDR3 length: 16 amino acids. The repertoire was sequenced with immunoSEQ multiplex PCR; TCRdb's copy has only in-frame clones and lacks some. The table has tens of thousands of clones, 85% to 95% seen once. Input material: PBMCs. The origin of this receptor is a woman aged 40 to 49 with head and neck cancer. This chain connects TRBV20-1 to TRBJ2-7; TRBD2 is a possible D gene (6 bases). The CDR3 bases are TGCAGTGCTAGTTCAAGTTTGACTAGGACGAATTACGAGCAGTACTTC. Protein product: CSASSSLTRTNYEQYF.